These T cell receptor beta chains were read from a single sample in a study of T cell responses to AZD1222 COVID-19 vaccine. Profiling relied on immunoSEQ multiplex PCR, and the TCRdb table lists in-frame clones only, not all of them. Of 100,000 to 150,000 clones in the sample, 88% were seen once. The material was peripheral blood, obtained on day 0 of AZD1222 vaccination. These receptors originate from an adult in good health. The CDR3 runs from the conserved cysteine through the conserved F or W. A D gene is named only where the DNA matches it firmly. Expanded clones are given a class, and other clones once, few, many or no size at all.

d_gene: NA
j_gene: TRBJ2-7
abundance: few
len: 14
v_gene: TRBV2
CDR3aa: CASSEQASSYEQYF
CDR3nt: TGTGCCAGCAGTGAACAAGCGAGCTCCTACGAGCAGTACTTC

d_gene: NA
j_gene: TRBJ2-1
abundance: NA
len: 13
v_gene: TRBV6-5
CDR3aa: CASSSGLLNEQFF
CDR3nt: TGTGCCAGCAGTTCGGGACTGCTCAATGAGCAGTTCTTC

d_gene: NA
j_gene: TRBJ2-7
abundance: NA
len: 14
v_gene: TRBV19
CDR3aa: CASSIQPDSYEQYF
CDR3nt: TGTGCCAGTAGTATACAACCTGACTCCTACGAGCAGTACTTC

d_gene: TRBD1
j_gene: TRBJ1-4
abundance: NA
len: 16
v_gene: TRBV4-3
CDR3aa: CASSRARTGLNEKLFF
CDR3nt: TGCGCCAGCAGCCGCGCCCGGACAGGCCTAAATGAAAAACTGTTTTTT

d_gene: NA
j_gene: TRBJ1-3
abundance: NA
len: 18
v_gene: TRBV15
CDR3aa: CATSKTMGTWSSGNTIYF
CDR3nt: TGTGCCACCAGCAAAACTATGGGGACCTGGAGCTCTGGAAACACCATATATTTT

d_gene: TRBD2
j_gene: TRBJ2-3
abundance: NA
len: 18
v_gene: TRBV29-1
CDR3aa: CSVGGVGGAGVATDTQYF
CDR3nt: TGCAGCGTGGGGGGGGTCGGTGGAGCGGGAGTTGCCACAGATACGCAGTATTTT

d_gene: NA
j_gene: TRBJ1-4
abundance: NA
len: 16
v_gene: TRBV10-3
CDR3aa: CAISESARGSNEKLFF
CDR3nt: TGTGCCATCAGTGAGTCTGCCCGGGGTTCTAATGAAAAACTGTTTTTT

d_gene: NA
j_gene: TRBJ2-1
abundance: once
len: 11
v_gene: TRBV20-1
CDR3aa: CSARNRGGQFF
CDR3nt: TGCAGTGCTAGAAATCGCGGAGGGCAGTTCTTC

d_gene: NA
j_gene: TRBJ2-6
abundance: NA
len: 15
v_gene: TRBV6-5
CDR3aa: CATETDSTGANVLTF
CDR3nt: TGTGCCACAGAAACCGACAGTACTGGGGCCAACGTCCTGACTTTC

d_gene: TRBD2
j_gene: TRBJ2-7
abundance: NA
len: 14
v_gene: TRBV10-3
CDR3aa: CAIALAGGSYEQYF
CDR3nt: TGTGCCATCGCCCTAGCGGGAGGCTCCTACGAGCAGTACTTC

d_gene: TRBD1
j_gene: TRBJ1-6
abundance: NA
len: 15
v_gene: TRBV6-1
CDR3aa: CASSDQGEWDSPLHF
CDR3nt: TGTGCCAGCAGTGATCAGGGGGAGTGGGATTCACCCCTCCACTTT

d_gene: NA
j_gene: TRBJ2-2
abundance: NA
len: 15
v_gene: TRBV28
CDR3aa: CASGQFGTNTGELFF
CDR3nt: TGTGCCAGCGGACAATTCGGAACGAACACCGGGGAGCTGTTTTTT

d_gene: NA
j_gene: TRBJ2-3
abundance: NA
len: 14
v_gene: TRBV7-9
CDR3aa: CASSLTGLGDTQYF
CDR3nt: TGTGCCAGCAGCTTAACGGGACTTGGAGATACGCAGTATTTT

d_gene: NA
j_gene: TRBJ2-7
abundance: NA
len: 13
v_gene: TRBV7-2
CDR3aa: CASSPGVFSEQYF
CDR3nt: TGTGCCAGCAGCCCCGGGGTTTTTAGCGAGCAGTACTTC

d_gene: NA
j_gene: TRBJ2-7
abundance: NA
len: 14
v_gene: TRBV7-9
CDR3aa: CASSSDSSSYEQYF
CDR3nt: TGTGCCAGCAGCTCCGACAGCAGCTCCTACGAGCAGTACTTC

d_gene: NA
j_gene: TRBJ1-4
abundance: NA
len: 13
v_gene: TRBV29-1
CDR3aa: CSARGGTNEKLFF
CDR3nt: TGCAGTGCCAGAGGTGGAACTAATGAAAAACTGTTTTTT

d_gene: TRBD2
j_gene: TRBJ2-7
abundance: NA
len: 15
v_gene: TRBV28
CDR3aa: CASRERDYPLYEQYF
CDR3nt: TGTGCCAGCAGGGAGCGGGACTACCCCTTATACGAGCAGTACTTC

d_gene: TRBD1
j_gene: TRBJ2-2
abundance: NA
len: 15
v_gene: TRBV2
CDR3aa: CASSEWTGGDGELFF
CDR3nt: TGTGCCAGCAGTGAATGGACAGGGGGCGACGGGGAGCTGTTTTTT

d_gene: NA
j_gene: TRBJ2-3
abundance: NA
len: 14
v_gene: TRBV5-5
CDR3aa: CASRAGWSTDTQYF
CDR3nt: TGTGCCAGCAGGGCAGGGTGGAGTACAGATACGCAGTATTTT

d_gene: NA
j_gene: TRBJ1-5
abundance: NA
len: 16
v_gene: TRBV5-6
CDR3aa: CASSLGREYSNQPQHF
CDR3nt: TGTGCCAGCAGCTTGGGCCGGGAATATAGCAATCAGCCCCAGCATTTT

d_gene: NA
j_gene: TRBJ1-2
abundance: NA
len: 14
v_gene: TRBV19
CDR3aa: CASSPTASRYGYTF
CDR3nt: TGTGCCAGTAGCCCGACCGCCTCTAGGTATGGCTACACCTTC

d_gene: NA
j_gene: TRBJ2-1
abundance: NA
len: 17
v_gene: TRBV5-1
CDR3aa: CASSLGTGSSSYNEQFF
CDR3nt: TGCGCCAGCAGCTTGGGAACAGGATCCTCGTCCTACAATGAGCAGTTCTTC

d_gene: TRBD2
j_gene: TRBJ2-1
abundance: NA
len: 17
v_gene: TRBV4-3
CDR3aa: CASSQDQGTSGYNEQFF
CDR3nt: TGCGCCAGCAGCCAAGATCAGGGGACTAGCGGATACAATGAGCAGTTCTTC

d_gene: NA
j_gene: TRBJ2-1
abundance: NA
len: 14
v_gene: TRBV4-1
CDR3aa: CASSQGVADNEQFF
CDR3nt: TGCGCCAGCAGCCAAGGGGTAGCGGACAATGAGCAGTTCTTC

d_gene: NA
j_gene: TRBJ2-3
abundance: NA
len: 14
v_gene: TRBV30
CDR3aa: CAWSLGASSDTQYF
CDR3nt: TGTGCCTGGAGTCTAGGGGCTTCTTCGGACACGCAGTATTTT

d_gene: TRBD1
j_gene: TRBJ1-1
abundance: NA
len: 13
v_gene: TRBV5-1
CDR3aa: CASSFDRAAEAFF
CDR3nt: TGCGCCAGCAGCTTTGACAGGGCTGCTGAAGCTTTCTTT

d_gene: TRBD1
j_gene: TRBJ1-1
abundance: NA
len: 13
v_gene: TRBV20-1
CDR3aa: CSASGTGGTEAFF
CDR3nt: TGCAGTGCTAGTGGGACAGGGGGCACTGAAGCTTTCTTT

d_gene: TRBD1
j_gene: TRBJ1-6
abundance: NA
len: 13
v_gene: TRBV18
CDR3aa: CASSSDRDSPLHF
CDR3nt: TGTGCCAGTTCCTCGGACAGGGATTCACCCCTCCACTTT

d_gene: NA
j_gene: TRBJ2-2
abundance: NA
len: 15
v_gene: TRBV5-4
CDR3aa: CASSLDRFPTGELFF
CDR3nt: TGTGCCAGCAGCTTGGACAGGTTTCCCACCGGGGAGCTGTTTTTT

d_gene: NA
j_gene: TRBJ1-4
abundance: once
len: 17
v_gene: TRBV3-1/TRBV3-2
CDR3aa: CASSQEGMGGANEKLFF
CDR3nt: TGTGCCAGCAGCCAAGAAGGCATGGGGGGTGCTAATGAAAAACTGTTTTTT

d_gene: NA
j_gene: TRBJ2-1
abundance: NA
len: 15
v_gene: TRBV11-3
CDR3aa: CASSLAGRTLNEQFF
CDR3nt: TGTGCCAGCAGCTTAGCCGGACGGACTCTCAATGAGCAGTTCTTC

d_gene: NA
j_gene: TRBJ1-1
abundance: NA
len: 13
v_gene: TRBV28
CDR3aa: CASRVQGRVGAFF
CDR3nt: TGTGCCAGCAGAGTACAGGGTAGGGTGGGAGCTTTCTTT

d_gene: NA
j_gene: TRBJ2-5
abundance: NA
len: 14
v_gene: TRBV2
CDR3aa: CASSWGSARETQYF
CDR3nt: TGTGCCAGCAGCTGGGGCTCTGCTCGAGAGACCCAGTACTTC

d_gene: TRBD2
j_gene: TRBJ2-1
abundance: NA
len: 14
v_gene: TRBV6-5
CDR3aa: CASSRPGTNNEQFF
CDR3nt: TGTGCCAGCAGTAGGCCAGGGACTAACAATGAGCAGTTCTTC

d_gene: TRBD1
j_gene: TRBJ1-5
abundance: NA
len: 14
v_gene: TRBV2
CDR3aa: CATNGQGDNQPQHF
CDR3nt: TGTGCCACTAACGGACAGGGGGATAATCAGCCCCAGCATTTT

d_gene: TRBD1
j_gene: TRBJ1-1
abundance: NA
len: 14
v_gene: TRBV2
CDR3aa: CASGQGAGNTEAFF
CDR3nt: TGTGCCAGCGGACAGGGGGCGGGTAACACTGAAGCTTTCTTT

d_gene: TRBD2
j_gene: TRBJ2-1
abundance: few
len: 19
v_gene: TRBV5-1
CDR3aa: CASSLHPITSGRGPSEQFF
CDR3nt: TGCGCCAGCAGCTTGCACCCGATTACTAGCGGGAGGGGCCCGTCTGAGCAGTTCTTC

d_gene: NA
j_gene: TRBJ1-6
abundance: NA
len: 14
v_gene: TRBV19
CDR3aa: CASSIGSRGSPLHF
CDR3nt: TGTGCCAGTAGTATTGGTTCTCGAGGTTCACCCCTCCACTTT

d_gene: NA
j_gene: TRBJ1-1
abundance: NA
len: 13
v_gene: TRBV30
CDR3aa: CAWSKGYGTEAFF
CDR3nt: TGTGCCTGGAGTAAGGGATACGGCACTGAAGCTTTCTTT

d_gene: NA
j_gene: TRBJ1-4
abundance: few
len: 15
v_gene: TRBV4-3
CDR3aa: CASSQTSGENEKLFF
CDR3nt: TGCGCCAGCAGCCAAACCTCCGGAGAGAATGAAAAACTGTTTTTT

d_gene: NA
j_gene: TRBJ1-3
abundance: NA
len: 11
v_gene: TRBV3-1/TRBV3-2
CDR3aa: CASSFRNTIYF
CDR3nt: TGTGCCAGCAGCTTTAGGAACACCATATATTTT

d_gene: NA
j_gene: TRBJ1-6
abundance: NA
len: 19
v_gene: TRBV12-1
CDR3aa: CASSFENPTGAWGNSPLHF
CDR3nt: TGTGCCAGCAGCTTTGAGAATCCGACAGGGGCATGGGGTAATTCACCCCTCCACTTT

d_gene: TRBD1
j_gene: TRBJ1-4
abundance: NA
len: 16
v_gene: TRBV7-9
CDR3aa: CASSKGQASTNEKLFF
CDR3nt: TGTGCCAGCAGCAAGGGACAGGCCTCAACTAATGAAAAACTGTTTTTT

d_gene: TRBD2
j_gene: TRBJ2-7
abundance: once
len: 15
v_gene: TRBV5-1
CDR3aa: CASSLVSGRAREQYF
CDR3nt: TGCGCCAGCAGCTTGGTAAGCGGGAGGGCCCGTGAGCAGTACTTC

d_gene: TRBD1
j_gene: TRBJ1-3
abundance: NA
len: 16
v_gene: TRBV6-6
CDR3aa: CASSKRDSYSGNTIYF
CDR3nt: TGTGCCAGCAGTAAACGGGACAGCTACTCTGGAAACACCATATATTTT

d_gene: NA
j_gene: TRBJ1-2
abundance: NA
len: 15
v_gene: TRBV5-1
CDR3aa: CASSLARGFDYGYTF
CDR3nt: TGCGCCAGCAGCTTGGCTCGGGGCTTTGACTATGGCTACACCTTC

d_gene: TRBD2
j_gene: TRBJ2-3
abundance: once
len: 15
v_gene: TRBV7-6
CDR3aa: CASSLSGGFLDTQYF
CDR3nt: TGTGCCAGCAGCTTATCGGGGGGTTTTTTAGATACGCAGTATTTT